The sequence of this TCR beta chain was determined in a study of Graves' ophthalmopathy and Graves' hyperthyroidism. The CDR3 spans 15 residues. Germline CDR1 SGHTA, CDR2 FQGNSA. J gave up 9 bases and V 3 bases, and 6 bases lay outside the gene matches. RNA served as the template for amplifying TCR beta CDR3 regions. Amplification began with first-round RT-PCR using HTBI primers, then second-round multiplex PCR was performed. Each CDR3 protein gets one entry after TCRdb re-called the multiplex PCR reads with MiXCR. The table lists hundreds of thousands of distinct CDR3 sequences, about two fifths of them singletons. Reliance was placed on clinical symptoms, serum thyroxine, TRAb, thyroid ultrasound and orbital computed tomography for diagnosis.

This TCR was sampled from an adult man with Graves' ophthalmopathy. The genes are TRBV7-2 and TRBJ2-5, with 14 nucleotides matching TRBD2. Sequencing was performed on peripheral blood. The CDR3 coding sequence is TGTGCCAGCAGCTTCCAGACTAGCGGGGGGGCCCCCCAGTACTTC. It yields the protein CASSFQTSGGAPQYF.